The clone carrying this T cell receptor (beta chain) was counted many times. Its matching antigen is unknown. This entry is derived from a study of regulatory T cells in long-lasting Graves disease. Overall study findings and caveats: Persistent disease favored TRBV28, TRBJ1-2 and TRBJ2-5. Newly diagnosed patients shared about a thousand public clonotypes; persistent patients shared about 2,700.

Investigators prepared the TCR beta libraries by applying iRepertoire HTBI primers and Arm-PCR of CDR3 regions. Original handling: Identification across samples found about 61 TRBV and 12 to 15 TRBJ segments. Each CDR3 protein is one row after TCRdb ran MiXCR on the multiplex PCR reads. V and J calls and clone size were set by TCRdb, not the authors. Counted here are about 290,000 distinct CDR3 sequences, roughly 21% occurring once; the ten biggest clones make up around three fifths. Between the trimmed V and J ends, which lost 6 bases and 6 bases, there was a span of 15 bases. Germline-derived CDR1 and CDR2 are MDHEN and SYDVKM. There are 13 residues in the CDR3. Time point of the sample: persistent/refractory GD, antithyroid drugs over 5 years with positive TRAb. After RNA was extracted from PBMCs, the TCR library was made from it. Diagnoses of Graves' disease were made by American Thyroid Association guidelines.

This receptor was obtained from a female donor with Graves disease. This specimen consisted of peripheral blood mononuclear cells (PBMCs), obtained when the disease was refractory, from a patient treated with antithyroid drugs. The chain carries TRBV28 and TRBJ2-7; D call uncertain. CDR3 nucleotides: TGTGCCAGCAGGCCGAACATGCGCGGCGAGCAGTACTTC. Protein product: CASRPNMRGEQYF.